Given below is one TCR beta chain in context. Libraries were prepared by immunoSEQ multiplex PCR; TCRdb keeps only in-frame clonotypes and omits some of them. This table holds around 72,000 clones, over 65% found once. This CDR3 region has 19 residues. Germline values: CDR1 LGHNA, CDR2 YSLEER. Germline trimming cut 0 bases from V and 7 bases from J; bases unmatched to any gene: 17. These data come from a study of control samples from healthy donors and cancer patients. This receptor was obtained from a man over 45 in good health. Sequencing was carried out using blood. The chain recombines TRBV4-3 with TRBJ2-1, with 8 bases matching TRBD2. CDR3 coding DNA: TGCGCCAGCAGCCAAGACATCCCCTCCGGGACTAGGGACCGGAATGAGCAGTTCTTC. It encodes CASSQDIPSGTRDRNEQFF.